The present entry profiles one TCR beta chain with its context. No cognate antigen has been identified for it. There are no base qualities to consult, and no much larger clone falls within one base. CDR1 SNHLY and CDR2 FYNNEI were looked up in the germline V gene. The CDR3 runs 16 residues from the cysteine to the phenylalanine. The CDR3 DNA has 48 bases and is translated from base 1. Trimming removed 6 bases from V and 6 bases from J; the gene matches leave 14 bases unexplained. The record originates from a study of OX40 agonist ivuxolimab in advanced cancers. Context from the whole study: The costimulatory receptor OX40 (CD134) was targeted by ivuxolimab, a fully human IgG2 agonistic monoclonal antibody. Intravenous ivuxolimab was administered to patients every 2 weeks at six dose levels: 0.01, 0.1, 0.3, 1.5, 3 and 10 mg/kg. Of the approximately 50 dose-escalation patients, hepatocellular carcinoma was present in some 19, melanoma in approximately 15, renal cell carcinoma in 9 and head and neck cancer in 9. The dose-escalation cohort was around 84% male with a mean age of 60 years, ranging from roughly 20 to 80. Patients were allowed to have had prior anti-PD-1, anti-PD-L1 or anti-CTLA-4 therapy, and roughly 40% of the dose-escalation patients had been treated with checkpoint inhibitors. Partial responses occurred in three dose-escalation patients: two with cutaneous melanoma and one with hepatocellular carcinoma. Peripheral TCRbeta sequencing aimed to test whether ivuxolimab altered TCR sequence diversity and caused clonal T-cell expansion. The paper describes the monotherapy dose-escalation part (N of about 47 patients) of the phase I trial of ivuxolimab.

Points the paper makes about the study in general: On average, CD8+ T cells showed more expanded clones than CD4+ T cells after ivuxolimab. In the 0.1-3.0 mg/kg groups, partial responders were among the patients with the lowest normalized peripheral clonal expansion, particularly in CD8+ T cells. Low levels of normalized T-cell clonal expansion were also seen in some patients who did not respond. Which antigens the clonally expanded peripheral T cells were specific for was not determined. At doses from 0.1 to 3.0 mg/kg, clonal expansion was seen in both CD4+ and CD8+ blood T cells between baseline and week 6.

Genomic DNA was isolated from the sorted cells so that the TCRbeta CDR3 region could be sequenced. The immunoSEQ Assay was used for sequencing of TCRbeta CDR3 regions. The immuneACCESS repertoire file appears here via TCRdb, limited to in-frame rearrangements. These files lack a portion of the clones; in checked studies, under half of the deficit traces to unresolved V genes, and the cause of the others is not known. The sample table contains under 85,000 clones; only one count was recorded for 80% to 90% of them. Around 0.54% of the sample is taken by the ten largest. Patients with a history of autoimmune disease or receiving systemic immunosuppression were excluded from the trial. Peripheral blood for TCR sequencing was collected from all dose cohorts at baseline, on cycle 4 day 1, and on cycle 7 day 1. The samples were taken from a phase I, first-in-human, multicenter, open-label dose-escalation trial of ivuxolimab. The trial enrolled adults with locally advanced or metastatic head and neck squamous cell, hepatocellular, melanoma or renal cell carcinoma. Before TCR sequencing, CD4+ T cells and CD8+ T cells from peripheral blood were sorted into separate populations.

This sequence uses TRBV2 and TRBJ2-7, and 10 junctional nucleotides match TRBD2. Sequences were derived from CD4+ or CD8+ T cells sorted from blood, sampled in a trial of the OX40 agonist ivuxolimab. The sequence came from an adult with an advanced solid tumor such as melanoma, head and neck, liver or kidney cancer. DNA sequence: TGTGCCAGCAGGGTCATAGCGGGGGGCCCAATCTCCGAGCAGTACTTC. It translates as CASRVIAGGPISEQYF.